This record covers a single TCR beta chain. The sample originates from a study of tumor-infiltrating lymphocytes in localized non-small cell lung cancer. CDR1 and CDR2 from the germline V gene are MDHEN and SYDVKM. V lost 6 bases and J 1 base, leaving 9 bases between the germline ends. CDR3 length equals 13 residues. Libraries were prepared by immunoSEQ multiplex PCR; TCRdb keeps only in-frame clonotypes and omits some of them. The sample carries some 22,000 clones, less than 70% recorded once. The V gene is TRBV28, the J gene TRBJ2-5; maybe TRBD2 (6 bases). The sequenced sample was lung tumor tissue. The TCR was taken from a human donor with non-small cell lung cancer. CDR3 nucleotide sequence: TGTGCCAGCAGACCCGGGGGCCAAGAGACCCAGTACTTC. Protein product: CASRPGGQETQYF.